A few counts support the clone carrying this TCR beta chain. Antigen unknown. These data originate in a study of radiation and T cells in renal cell carcinoma. General study findings and limits: Dominant CDR3 motifs occupied more repertoire in irradiated than control tumors.

Treatment noted: treatment-naive control, cytoreductive nephrectomy. Data came from immunoSEQ multiplex PCR; TCRdb stores just in-frame clones and leaves some out. The profile shows about 18,000 clones, roughly three fifths of them singletons. The TCR comes from a man aged 50-60 years with renal cell carcinoma. The source material was tumor tissue, sampled from a patient whose treatment was nephrectomy without radiotherapy.

The CDR3, as DNA: TGTGCCAGCAATTTGCTCCGCCAGGGCTACACCTTC. It encodes CASNLLRQGYTF. The rearrangement links TRBV2 to TRBJ1-2, with no clear D. Germline V gives CDR1 SNHLY, CDR2 FYNNEI. V gave up 7 bases and J gave up 8 bases, with 14 bases separating them. This CDR3 is built from 12 residues. The whole variable domain, remainder taken from reference TRBV2 and TRBJ1-2, is EPEVTQTPSHQVTQMGQEVILRCVPISNHLYFYWYRQILGQKVEFLVSFYNNEISEKSEIFDDQFSVERPDGSNFTLKIRSTKLEDSAMYFCASNLLRQGYTFGSGTRLTVV.